The entry below gives a single T cell receptor (beta chain) sequence along with its context. The antigen is undetermined. Amplification used 60 Vbeta primers and 13 Jbeta primers. The data were produced by immunoSEQ multiplex PCR, yet TCRdb's version contains in-frame clones alone and is incomplete. Of 30,000 to 40,000 clones in the sample, more than 60% were seen once. The data stem from a study of cytomegalovirus exposure and HLA in healthy donors. General observations from the study: Associated with HLA alleles at 0.05 false discovery rate in a later analysis were 16,951 TCR beta sequences.

The CDR3 has 16 residues. Trimming shortened V by 4 bases and J by 0 bases, and 13 bases separated the two germline ends. Germline V gives CDR1 MGHRA, CDR2 YSYEKL. The sequenced material came from PBMCs. The sequence was collected from a man aged 30 to 39 in good health and CMV-seronegative. The rearrangement uses TRBV4-1 and TRBJ1-5, with D unresolved. The CDR3 DNA is TGCGCCAGCAGCCCTCTCGGAGACTATAGCAATCAGCCCCAGCATTTT. Protein product: CASSPLGDYSNQPQHF.